These T cell receptor beta chains were read from a single sample in a study of OX40 agonist ivuxolimab in advanced cancers. Sequencing used immunoSEQ multiplex PCR; TCRdb keeps in-frame clones, though not all of them. The data contain approximately 27,000 clones, approximately 80% of them singletons. The sequenced sample was CD4+ or CD8+ T cells sorted from blood, obtained in a trial of the OX40 agonist ivuxolimab. The receptor set was obtained from an adult with an advanced solid tumor such as melanoma, head and neck, liver or kidney cancer. Both conserved end residues are part of each CDR3. The D gene is left open where the match is weak. Some rows have no size entry. The others give once, few or many, or a class for an expanded clone.

abundance,v_gene,d_gene,j_gene,CDR3nt,CDR3aa
NA,TRBV4-1,NA,TRBJ1-4,TGCGCCAGCAGCCCTCGGGGGGGCTCAACTAATGAAAAACTGTTTTTT,CASSPRGGSTNEKLFF
once,TRBV7-9,NA,TRBJ2-7,TGTGCCAGCAGCCCCGACATCTACGAGCAGTACTTC,CASSPDIYEQYF
few,TRBV10-3,NA,TRBJ1-1,TGTGCCATCATGAAGGGGACTGAAGCTTTCTTT,CAIMKGTEAFF
NA,TRBV5-8,TRBD1,TRBJ2-2,TGTGCCAGCAGCTCTGGAGCGGGACAGGGTACCGGGGAGCTGTTTTTT,CASSSGAGQGTGELFF
once,TRBV28,NA,TRBJ1-2,TGTGCCAGCAGTTTCTCGATCTATGGCTACACCTTC,CASSFSIYGYTF
NA,TRBV6-1,NA,TRBJ1-5,TGTGCCAGCAGTGAAGTTTGGGGGGGCGGCAATCAGCCCCAGCATTTT,CASSEVWGGGNQPQHF
NA,TRBV19,NA,TRBJ1-5,TGTGCCTCTAGAGGTCTGGGGTGGGACAATCAGCCCCAGCATTTT,CASRGLGWDNQPQHF
NA,TRBV6-5,TRBD1,TRBJ2-7,TGTGCCAGCAGTTACTCCGGACAGGGGAGTAGGGGCGAGCAGTACTTC,CASSYSGQGSRGEQYF
NA,TRBV2,NA,TRBJ1-1,TGTGCCAGCAGTGGACAGTTGAACACTGAAGCTTTCTTT,CASSGQLNTEAFF
NA,TRBV5-4,NA,TRBJ1-1,TGTGCCAGCAGCCAAATCCTCTCTGGGGGCACTGAAGCTTTCTTT,CASSQILSGGTEAFF
NA,TRBV9,TRBD1,TRBJ2-7,TGTGCCAGCAGCGTAGAGGGACAGGGAATTAATGAGCAGTACTTC,CASSVEGQGINEQYF
NA,TRBV18,TRBD2,TRBJ2-7,TGTGCCAGCGCGCGGACTAGCGGGCCCTACGAGCAGTACTTC,CASARTSGPYEQYF
few,TRBV5-5,NA,TRBJ1-1,TGTGCCAGCAGCTTGGCTGTAGGCACTGAAGCTTTCTTT,CASSLAVGTEAFF
NA,TRBV9,NA,TRBJ2-2,TGTGCCAGCAGCCCGTCCCGAGGGGCTGATGGGGAGCTGTTTTTT,CASSPSRGADGELFF
few,TRBV2,NA,TRBJ1-1,TGTGCCAGCAGTGAAAGCGGCAGGAAGGCTGAAGCTTTCTTT,CASSESGRKAEAFF
NA,TRBV7-8,NA,TRBJ1-5,TGTGCCAGCAGCTTCTATGGCCCTAGCAATCAGCCCCAGCATTTT,CASSFYGPSNQPQHF
NA,TRBV10-1,TRBD1,TRBJ1-1,TGCGCCAGCAGTCTTGGACAGGGCGGGACGGCTTTCTTT,CASSLGQGGTAFF
NA,TRBV4-1,TRBD1,TRBJ2-5,TGCGCCAGCAGTCAGGACAGGGGGCGCGGGGAGACCCAGTACTTC,CASSQDRGRGETQYF
once,TRBV12-5,NA,TRBJ2-1,TGTGCTAGTGGTTTGGTACTAAACCTGGGCAATGAGCAGTTCTTC,CASGLVLNLGNEQFF
NA,TRBV12-5,NA,TRBJ1-5,TGTGCTAGTGGTTCGGATCAGCCCCAGCATTTT,CASGSDQPQHF
NA,TRBV7-6,NA,TRBJ1-2,TGTGCCAGCAGCTTGGAACTACAGGGTGAGGAGGTCTATGGCTACACCTTC,CASSLELQGEEVYGYTF